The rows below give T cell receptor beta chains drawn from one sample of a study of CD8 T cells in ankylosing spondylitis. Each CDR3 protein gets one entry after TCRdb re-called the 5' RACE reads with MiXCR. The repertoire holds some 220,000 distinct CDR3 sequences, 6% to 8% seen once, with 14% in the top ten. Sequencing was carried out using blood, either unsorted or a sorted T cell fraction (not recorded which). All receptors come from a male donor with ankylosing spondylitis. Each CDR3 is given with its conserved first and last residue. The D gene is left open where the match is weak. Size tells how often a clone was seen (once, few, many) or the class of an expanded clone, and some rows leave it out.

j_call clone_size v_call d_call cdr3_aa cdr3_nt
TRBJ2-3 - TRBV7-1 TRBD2 CASSSGLAGPDTQYF TGTGCCAGCAGTTCAGGACTAGCGGGGCCAGATACGCAGTATTTT
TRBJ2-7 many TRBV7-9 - CASSLPLGKTDEQYF TGTGCCAGCAGCTTACCCCTGGGGAAAACCGACGAGCAGTACTTC
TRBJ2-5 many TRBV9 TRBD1 CASSKRQGEETQYF TGTGCCAGCAGCAAGCGACAGGGCGAAGAGACCCAGTACTTC
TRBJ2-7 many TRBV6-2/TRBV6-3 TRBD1 CASSYGTGYEQYF TGTGCCAGCAGTTACGGGACAGGGTACGAGCAGTACTTC
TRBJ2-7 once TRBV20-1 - CSASGQGSFYEQYF TGCAGTGCTAGTGGCCAGGGGAGTTTCTACGAGCAGTACTTC
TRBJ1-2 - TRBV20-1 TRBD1 CSARGQGPRDRGGLYGYTF TGCAGTGCTAGAGGGCAGGGACCCCGGGACAGGGGTGGGCTGTATGGCTACACCTTC
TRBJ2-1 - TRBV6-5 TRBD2 CASSYSRGSYNEQFF TGTGCCAGCAGTTACTCGCGGGGGAGCTACAATGAGCAGTTCTTC
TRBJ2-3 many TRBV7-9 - CASSLISRRTTDTQYF TGTGCCAGCAGCTTAATATCGAGGCGGACCACAGATACGCAGTATTTT
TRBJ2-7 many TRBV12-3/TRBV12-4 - CASSLGAYEQYF TGTGCCAGCAGTTTAGGGGCCTACGAGCAGTACTTC
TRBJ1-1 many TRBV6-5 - CASSYGLTEAFF TGTGCCAGCAGTTACGGGCTCACTGAAGCTTTCTTT
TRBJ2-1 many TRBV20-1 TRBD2 CSASLGTSGSEQFF TGCAGTGCTAGCCTCGGGACTAGCGGGAGTGAGCAGTTCTTC
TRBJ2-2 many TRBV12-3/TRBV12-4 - CASSPPWAANTGELFF TGTGCCAGCAGCCCCCCCTGGGCTGCGAACACCGGGGAGCTGTTTTTT
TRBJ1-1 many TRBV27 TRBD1 CASSSRTGLGAEAFF TGTGCCAGCAGTTCCCGGACAGGGTTAGGGGCTGAAGCTTTCTTT
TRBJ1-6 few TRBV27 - CASSLGGLLSSYNSPLHF TGTGCCAGCAGTTTAGGGGGCCTCCTCAGCTCCTATAATTCACCCCTCCACTTT
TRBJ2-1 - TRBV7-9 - CASAHQLADNEQFF TGTGCCAGCGCCCACCAGCTTGCGGACAATGAGCAGTTCTTC
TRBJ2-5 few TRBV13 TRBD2 CASSLGLAGGPQETQYF TGTGCCAGCAGCCTTGGGCTAGCGGGGGGGCCACAAGAGACCCAGTACTTC
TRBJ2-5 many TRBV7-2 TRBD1 CASSARTGAVRETQYF TGTGCCAGCAGCGCCCGGACAGGGGCAGTTCGGGAGACCCAGTACTTC
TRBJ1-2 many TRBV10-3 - CAISDMGARDYGYTF TGTGCCATCAGTGATATGGGGGCCAGGGACTATGGCTACACCTTC
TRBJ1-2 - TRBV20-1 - CSARFATAGFGYTF TGCAGTGCTAGATTTGCGACGGCCGGTTTTGGCTACACCTTC
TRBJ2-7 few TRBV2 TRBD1 CASREVSDRAAEQYF TGTGCCAGCAGGGAGGTCTCGGACAGGGCGGCCGAGCAGTACTTC
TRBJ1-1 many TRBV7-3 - CASSLTSGRETEAFF TGTGCCAGCAGCTTAACGTCAGGGAGGGAAACTGAAGCTTTCTTT
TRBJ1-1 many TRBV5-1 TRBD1 CASSLTMDRADAEAFF TGCGCCAGCAGCTTGACTATGGACAGGGCCGATGCTGAAGCTTTCTTT
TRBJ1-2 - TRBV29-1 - CSVVTGYGYTF TGCAGCGTTGTTACAGGTTATGGCTACACCTTC